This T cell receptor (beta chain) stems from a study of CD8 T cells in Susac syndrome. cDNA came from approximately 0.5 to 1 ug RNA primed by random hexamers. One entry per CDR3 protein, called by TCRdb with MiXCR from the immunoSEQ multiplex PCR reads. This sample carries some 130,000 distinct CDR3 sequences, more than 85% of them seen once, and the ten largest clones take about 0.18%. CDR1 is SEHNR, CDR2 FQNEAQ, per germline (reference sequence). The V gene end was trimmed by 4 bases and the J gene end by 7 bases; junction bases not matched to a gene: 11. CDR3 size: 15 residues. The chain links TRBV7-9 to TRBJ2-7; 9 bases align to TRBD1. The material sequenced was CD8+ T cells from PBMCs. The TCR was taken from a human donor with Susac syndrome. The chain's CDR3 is CASSYQGTGSDEQYF. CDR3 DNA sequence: TGTGCCAGCAGCTACCAGGGGACAGGGTCGGATGAGCAGTACTTC.